The present entry profiles one T cell receptor (beta chain) with its context. There are many counts of this clonotype. Its antigen is unknown. Base qualities are not at hand, and no much larger clone is one base apart. Profiling of TCR beta VDJ combinations and CDR3 sequences used genomic DNA as the template. TCR repertoire sequencing was run on an Illumina HiSeq 2000. Per the source publication's procedure: Repertoire assessment relied on Simpson's diversity index, CDR3 size and DJ length profiles, and TRBV/TRBJ rearrangement plots. The immunodominant clone was defined as the most abundant DNA sequence in deep sequencing data. CDR3 amino acid sequences were screened for sharing across subjects and were compared with published repertoires and the VDJdb database. Starting from the raw public reads, TCRdb applied fastp trimming at Q25, assembled clones with MiXCR and retained in-frame beta chains. Duplicate CDR3 protein sequences are folded into a single record with the most common DNA and genes. Here the V and J calls rest on TCRdb's processing, not on the authors' analysis. The sample table holds about 400,000 distinct CDR3 sequences, of which just under 70% were seen once. The biggest ten clones account for 3% to 5% of the sample.

The data were taken from a study of CD8+CD57+ T cells in acquired aplastic anemia (dated by TCRdb to the late 2010s). About the study as a whole: Extracted DNA from sorted CD4+ and CD8+ cells averaged approximately 3 ug, ranging from roughly 0.19 to 27.4 ug. An average of approximately 10 million reads for CD4+ cells and 11.0 million reads for CD8+ cells was obtained from healthy donor samples.

In the study, sorted CD4+ and CD8+ blood T cells from patients with severe aplastic anemia and from healthy subjects underwent deep sequencing of TCR repertoires. Ficoll-Paque density gradient centrifugation was used to isolate peripheral blood mononuclear cells. Before DNA extraction, CD4+ and CD8+ T cells were sorted with FACS or magnetic beads. CDR1 SGHDT and CDR2 YYEEEE are derived from the germline V gene. The CDR3, from cysteine to phenylalanine, totals 13 residues. Here the CDR3 DNA is all that survives: 39 bases in frame from base 1. Trimming accounts for 4 bases at V and 4 bases at J, while the number of junction bases matched to no gene is 1. The paper's findings and limits, for the study overall: Approximately 31 CD8+ CDR3 sequences were found in both patients and controls but appeared to be highly expressed in patients and within the immunodominant clones of the patients. Between patients and healthy controls, no significant difference in CD8+ Simpson's diversity was found (P=0.060).

The source is a human donor in good health, serving as a control. Source material: sorted CD4+, CD8+, or CD8+CD57+ T cells (not recorded which) from PBMCs. The chain uses TRBV5-6 and TRBJ2-5, and 10 junctional nucleotides match TRBD2. The DNA sequence is as follows: TGTGCCAGCAGCCAGCGGGGGGGAGAGACCCAGTACTTC. The resulting protein is CASSQRGGETQYF.